This is a list of T cell receptor beta chains from one sample in a study of radiation and T cells in renal cell carcinoma. The protocol was immunoSEQ multiplex PCR, while the TCRdb copy is restricted to in-frame clones and leaves out a portion. The sample includes fewer than 200,000 clones, roughly nine tenths of them seen just once. This material consisted of blood, taken from a patient whose treatment included radiotherapy and nephrectomy. Receptor source: a woman aged 50 to 60 with renal cell carcinoma. CDR3s include the opening cysteine and the closing phenylalanine or tryptophan. Fields, in order: V gene, J gene, CDR3 protein.

v_gene: TRBV6-1
j_gene: TRBJ1-4
CDR3aa: CASKWNQADEKLFF

v_gene: TRBV7-2
j_gene: TRBJ2-2
CDR3aa: CASSLGTATTGELFF

v_gene: TRBV5-1
j_gene: TRBJ2-4
CDR3aa: CASSLGTSRNIQCF

v_gene: TRBV7-9
j_gene: TRBJ1-2
CDR3aa: CASSSTGNYGYTF

v_gene: TRBV19
j_gene: TRBJ1-2
CDR3aa: CASSPRTGLNYGYTF

v_gene: TRBV5-1
j_gene: TRBJ2-5
CDR3aa: CASSLYRGREETQYF

v_gene: TRBV6-1
j_gene: TRBJ2-3
CDR3aa: CASSEGKDTQYF

v_gene: TRBV1
j_gene: TRBJ1-5
CDR3aa: CTSSQNQPQHF

v_gene: TRBV9
j_gene: TRBJ1-5
CDR3aa: CASSVGAGESNQPQHF

v_gene: TRBV4-3
j_gene: TRBJ1-2
CDR3aa: CASSQVESSYGYTF

v_gene: TRBV6-1
j_gene: TRBJ2-4
CDR3aa: CASSGTSGGAGNIQYF

v_gene: TRBV10-2
j_gene: TRBJ2-7
CDR3aa: CASSESPQSEQYF

v_gene: TRBV7-9
j_gene: TRBJ1-6
CDR3aa: CASTKGGLSSPLHF

v_gene: TRBV6-6
j_gene: TRBJ2-7
CDR3aa: CASSSQGGQGEQYF

v_gene: TRBV5-6
j_gene: TRBJ2-3
CDR3aa: CASSSLRLAGGTDTQYF

v_gene: TRBV5-4
j_gene: TRBJ1-2
CDR3aa: CASSTRGTGYGYTF

v_gene: TRBV7-6
j_gene: TRBJ1-1
CDR3aa: CASSAGTGNTEAFF

v_gene: TRBV6-5
j_gene: TRBJ1-1
CDR3aa: CASSPDRGLNTEAFF

v_gene: TRBV5-1
j_gene: TRBJ1-1
CDR3aa: CASSLNSGRGLTEAFF

v_gene: TRBV6-1
j_gene: TRBJ1-4
CDR3aa: CASTAGATNEKLFF

v_gene: TRBV5-1
j_gene: TRBJ1-2
CDR3aa: CASSLTVNYGYTF

v_gene: TRBV30
j_gene: TRBJ2-3
CDR3aa: CAWSGAPDTQYF

v_gene: TRBV7-7
j_gene: TRBJ2-2
CDR3aa: CASSLASGAGELFF

v_gene: TRBV11-2
j_gene: TRBJ2-7
CDR3aa: CASSPIAGLYEQYF

v_gene: TRBV5-1
j_gene: TRBJ2-1
CDR3aa: CASSLRQVGYNEQFF

v_gene: TRBV10-1
j_gene: TRBJ2-7
CDR3aa: CASSEGGTGTYEQYF

v_gene: TRBV27
j_gene: TRBJ2-7
CDR3aa: CASIPSGTGVLYEQYF

v_gene: TRBV29-1
j_gene: TRBJ2-7
CDR3aa: CSVEDFLYEQYF

v_gene: TRBV9
j_gene: TRBJ2-3
CDR3aa: CASSPDYATDTQYF

v_gene: TRBV7-9
j_gene: TRBJ1-6
CDR3aa: CASSLGYDSPLHF

v_gene: TRBV2
j_gene: TRBJ1-2
CDR3aa: CASKGGDNYGYTF

v_gene: TRBV2
j_gene: TRBJ2-4
CDR3aa: CASRETYIQYF

v_gene: TRBV28
j_gene: TRBJ2-7
CDR3aa: CASRRDSRSSYEQYF

v_gene: TRBV6-1
j_gene: TRBJ2-7
CDR3aa: CASSEGRGTPSLEQYF

v_gene: TRBV7-8
j_gene: TRBJ2-5
CDR3aa: CASSVGQYQETQYF

v_gene: TRBV19
j_gene: TRBJ1-1
CDR3aa: CASRNVERRRLPFF

v_gene: TRBV5-1
j_gene: TRBJ1-1
CDR3aa: CASSLNGDDTEAFF

v_gene: TRBV5-5
j_gene: TRBJ2-7
CDR3aa: CARSLGRHFSYEQYF

v_gene: TRBV6-1
j_gene: TRBJ1-2
CDR3aa: CASSRQGDYYGYTF

v_gene: TRBV7-2
j_gene: TRBJ2-3
CDR3aa: CASSLVGDLSTDTQYF

v_gene: TRBV19
j_gene: TRBJ2-1
CDR3aa: CASSKGRSGNEQFF

v_gene: TRBV19
j_gene: TRBJ2-1
CDR3aa: CASSKASGGYNEQFF

v_gene: TRBV6-5
j_gene: TRBJ2-1
CDR3aa: CASSYDSDNEQFF

v_gene: TRBV5-5
j_gene: TRBJ1-5
CDR3aa: CASSLAGGLDQPQHF

v_gene: TRBV12-5
j_gene: TRBJ1-3
CDR3aa: CASGLVLPLISGNTIYF

v_gene: TRBV6-5
j_gene: TRBJ1-1
CDR3aa: CASRGQFLTEAFF

v_gene: TRBV10-3
j_gene: TRBJ1-2
CDR3aa: CAIRGFYGYTF

v_gene: TRBV30
j_gene: TRBJ1-1
CDR3aa: CAWRDRGRGTEAFF

v_gene: TRBV7-9
j_gene: TRBJ1-2
CDR3aa: CASSQIGRGYGYTF

v_gene: TRBV5-1
j_gene: TRBJ2-5
CDR3aa: CASSSTSGGPPWETQYF

v_gene: TRBV11-2
j_gene: TRBJ1-5
CDR3aa: CASSFSREDQPQHF

v_gene: TRBV6-5
j_gene: TRBJ1-1
CDR3aa: CASSYSIYPVGTEAFF

v_gene: TRBV28
j_gene: TRBJ1-2
CDR3aa: CASSSTPGGLAYGYTF

v_gene: TRBV6-1
j_gene: TRBJ2-7
CDR3aa: CASSGVNDYEQYF

v_gene: TRBV4-2
j_gene: TRBJ2-6
CDR3aa: CASSQEQVSSGANVLTF